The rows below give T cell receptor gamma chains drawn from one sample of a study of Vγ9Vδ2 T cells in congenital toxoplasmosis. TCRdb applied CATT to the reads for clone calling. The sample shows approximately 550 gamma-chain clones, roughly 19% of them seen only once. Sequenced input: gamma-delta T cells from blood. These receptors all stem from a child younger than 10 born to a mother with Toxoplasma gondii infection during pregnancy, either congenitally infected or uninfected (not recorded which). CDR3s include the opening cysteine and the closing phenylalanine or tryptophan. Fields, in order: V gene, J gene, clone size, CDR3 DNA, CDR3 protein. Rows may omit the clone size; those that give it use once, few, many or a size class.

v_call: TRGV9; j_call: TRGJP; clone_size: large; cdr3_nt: TGTGCCTTGTGGGAGGTGGCTGAGTTGGGCAAAAAAATCAAGGTATTT; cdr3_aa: CALWEVAELGKKIKVF
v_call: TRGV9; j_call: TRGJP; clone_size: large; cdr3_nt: TGTGCCTTGTGGGAGGTAGGAAGTTTGGGCAAAAAAATCAAGGTATTT; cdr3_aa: CALWEVGSLGKKIKVF
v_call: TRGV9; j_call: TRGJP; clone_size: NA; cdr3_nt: TGTGCCTTGTGGGGACAAGAGTTGGGCAAAAAAATCAAGGTATTT; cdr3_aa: CALWGQELGKKIKVF
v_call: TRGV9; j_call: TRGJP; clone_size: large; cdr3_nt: TGTGCCTTGTGGGAGACCCCACAAGAGTTGGGCAAAAAAATCAAGGTATTT; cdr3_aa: CALWETPQELGKKIKVF
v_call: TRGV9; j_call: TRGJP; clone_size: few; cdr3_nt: TGTGCCTTGTGGGATGCCTTGGAGTTGGGCAAAAAAATCAAGGTATTT; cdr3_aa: CALWDALELGKKIKVF
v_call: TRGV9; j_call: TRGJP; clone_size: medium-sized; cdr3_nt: TGTGCCTTGTGGGGGGAACAAGAGTTGGGCAAAAAAATCAAGGTATTT; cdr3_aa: CALWGEQELGKKIKVF
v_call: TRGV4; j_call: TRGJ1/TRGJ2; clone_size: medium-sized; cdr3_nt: TGTGCCACCTGGGCCAAGAAACTCTTT; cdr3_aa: CATWAKKLF
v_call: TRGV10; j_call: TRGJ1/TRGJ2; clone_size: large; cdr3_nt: TGTGCTGCGTGGGATGGGGTTGAGATTGATAAGAAACTCTTT; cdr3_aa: CAAWDGVEIDKKLF
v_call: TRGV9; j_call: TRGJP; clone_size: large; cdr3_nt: TGTGCCTTGTGGGAGGCCACAGAGTTGGGCAAAAAAATCAAGGTATTT; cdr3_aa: CALWEATELGKKIKVF
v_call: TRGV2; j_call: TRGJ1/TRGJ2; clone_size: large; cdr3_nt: TGTGCCACCTGGGTCTCGGTCTATCGAGATTATAAGAAACTCTTT; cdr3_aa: CATWVSVYRDYKKLF
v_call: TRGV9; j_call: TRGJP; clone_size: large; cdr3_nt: TGTGCCTTGTGGGAGGTAAAAGAGTTGGGCAAAAAAATCAAGGTATTT; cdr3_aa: CALWEVKELGKKIKVF
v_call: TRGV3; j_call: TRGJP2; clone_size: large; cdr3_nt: TGTGCCACCTGGGACAACAGTGATTGGATCAAGACGTTT; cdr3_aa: CATWDNSDWIKTF
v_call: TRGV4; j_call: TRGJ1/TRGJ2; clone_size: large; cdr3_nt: TGTGCCACCTGGGATGGGGGACCAAAGGATTATTATAAGAAACTCTTT; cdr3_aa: CATWDGGPKDYYKKLF
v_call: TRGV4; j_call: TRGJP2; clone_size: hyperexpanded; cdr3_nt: TGTGCCACCTGGCACTTCGGACGTGATTGGATCAAGACGTTT; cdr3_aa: CATWHFGRDWIKTF
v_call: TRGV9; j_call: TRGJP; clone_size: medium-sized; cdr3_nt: TGTGCCTTGTGGGAGGTGATTGGAGAGTTGGGCAAAAAAATCAAGGTATTT; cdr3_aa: CALWEVIGELGKKIKVF
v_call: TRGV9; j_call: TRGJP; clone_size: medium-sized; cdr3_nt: TGTGCCTTGTGGGTACGGCGAGCGGAGTTGGGCAAAAAAATCAAGGTATTT; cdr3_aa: CALWVRRAELGKKIKVF
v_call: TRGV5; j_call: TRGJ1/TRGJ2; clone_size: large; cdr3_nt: TGTGCCACCTGGGACCCCTTCGACTATAAGAAACTCTTT; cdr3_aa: CATWDPFDYKKLF
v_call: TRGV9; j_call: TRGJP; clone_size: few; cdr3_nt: TGTGCCTTGTGGGAGGTGACTGGGTTGGGCAAAAAAATCAAGGTATTT; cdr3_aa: CALWEVTGLGKKIKVF
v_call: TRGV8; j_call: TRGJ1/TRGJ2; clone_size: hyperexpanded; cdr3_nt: TGTGCCACCTGGGTTTCTCGTAATTATTATAAGAAACTCTTT; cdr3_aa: CATWVSRNYYKKLF
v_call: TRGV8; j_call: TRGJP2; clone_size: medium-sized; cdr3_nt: TGTGCCACCTGGGACCATAGTAGTGATTGGATCAAGACGTTT; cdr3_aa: CATWDHSSDWIKTF
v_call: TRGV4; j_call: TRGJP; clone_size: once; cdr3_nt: TGTGCCACCTGGCAGCAAGAGTTGGGCAAAAAAATCAAAGTATTT; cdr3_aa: CATWQQELGKKIKVF
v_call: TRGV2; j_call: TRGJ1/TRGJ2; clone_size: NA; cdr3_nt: TGTGCCACCTGGGACGGCCGTTATTATAAGAAACTCTTT; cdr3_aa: CATWDGRYYKKLF